Presented here are 27 T cell receptor beta chains from one specimen sequenced in a study of CD8 T cell repertoires and HIV-1 epitope variants. TCRdb keeps only in-frame clones here, not all; method: immunoSEQ multiplex PCR. The sample includes approximately 90,000 clones, roughly four fifths of them seen just once. Material for sequencing was uncultured baseline CD8+ T cells from peripheral blood mononuclear cells (PBMCs). The receptors derive from a male donor with HIV.

The chain is built from TRBV6-5 and TRBJ1-6, with a tentative D call TRBD1 (6 bases). The CDR3 extends over 14 amino acids. Germline CDR1 is MNHEY and CDR2 is SVGAGI. V shed 6 bases and J shed 5 bases, with 11 bases lying between them. The CDR3 DNA is TGTGCCAGCAGCCTAGGGGGTCATAATTCACCCCTCCACTTT. Translation gives CASSLGGHNSPLHF.

V usage is TRBV9 and J usage is TRBJ1-6; D is uncertain. Trimming cost V 0 bases and J 10 bases, with 8 bases left between them. This CDR3 has 13 amino acids. From germline, CDR1 is SGDLS and CDR2 YYNGEE. In DNA, the CDR3 is TGTGCCAGCAGCGTAGATTGGCTGTCACCCCTCCACTTT. Its protein is CASSVDWLSPLHF.

The rearrangement links TRBV6-1 to TRBJ2-7; D is unresolved. CDR1 and CDR2 from the germline V gene are MNHNS and SASEGT. Trimming took off 5 bases at V and 2 bases at J, with 13 bases between the two ends. The CDR3 is 14 residues long. CDR3 sequence reads: CASSSDVSAYEQYF. The DNA for the CDR3 is TGTGCCAGCAGTTCAGATGTCTCGGCCTACGAGCAGTACTTC.

V gene TRBV18 combines with J gene TRBJ2-7; D is unresolved. Germline values: CDR1 KGHSH, CDR2 LQKENI. This CDR3 comprises 13 residues. The V and J ends lost 8 bases and 0 bases respectively, with 11 bases between them. This CDR3 reads CASRADSSYEQYF. The DNA of the CDR3 is TGTGCCAGCCGCGCCGATAGCTCCTACGAGCAGTACTTC.

The rearrangement uses TRBV9 and TRBJ2-5; D gene ambiguous. Trimming removed 1 base at V and 0 bases at J, with 1 base between. Germline CDR1 SGDLS, CDR2 YYNGEE. The CDR3 contains 12 residues. The CDR3 DNA reads TGTGCCAGCAGCGTACACCAAGAGACCCAGTACTTC. Translation: CASSVHQETQYF.

This clone has just a few counts. Here the CDR3 reads CASSQVATNEKLFF. The CDR3 region has the DNA TGCGCCAGCAGCCAAGTTGCAACTAATGAAAAACTGTTTTTT. This chain connects TRBV4-3 to TRBJ1-4; D uncertain. V lost 1 base, J lost 0 bases, and 3 bases lay in between. The CDR3 is 14 amino acids. CDR1 and CDR2 from the germline V gene are LGHNA and YSLEER.

The chain is built from TRBV5-1 and TRBJ1-2; no clear D. The V gene lost 0 bases and the J gene lost 6 bases, with 6 bases spanning the gap. The CDR3 has 12 residues. The germline gives CDR1 SGHRS, CDR2 YFSETQ. Written as DNA, the CDR3 is TGCGCCAGCAGCTTGGTGGGAGATGGCTACACCTTC. Amino acid sequence: CASSLVGDGYTF.

This clone occurred once. The chain recombines TRBV18 with TRBJ1-5, with 9 bases aligning to TRBD1. Germline assignment: CDR1 KGHSH and CDR2 LQKENI. The CDR3 length is 15 residues. The trim removed 4 bases at V and 7 bases at J, leaving 8 bases unmatched. The DNA of the CDR3 is TGTGCCAGCTCACGGGGACAGGGTGGTAGCCAGCCCCAGCATTTT. This sequence encodes CASSRGQGGSQPQHF.

J is TRBJ2-7 and V is TRBV5-1; 11 nucleotides match TRBD2. CDR1 is SGHRS and CDR2 is YFSETQ in the germline V gene. CDR3 size: 16 residues. V trimming: 0 bases; J trimming: 1 base; junction bases outside the gene matches: 3. DNA of the CDR3: TGCGCCAGCAGCTTGGGGGGGACTAGCGGATCCTACGAGCAGTACTTC. Translated: CASSLGGTSGSYEQYF.

The rearrangement uses TRBV18 and TRBJ2-6, with 8 nucleotides matching TRBD1. J gave up 0 bases and V 1 base, and 11 bases lay outside the gene matches. This CDR3 is built from 20 residues. Germline V gene data show CDR1 as KGHSH and CDR2 as LQKENI. CDR3 in DNA: TGTGCCAGCTCACCACTGGGACCGGGACAGGTAATCTCTGGGGCCAACGTCCTGACTTTC. Translated, it gives CASSPLGPGQVISGANVLTF. Drawing the rest from reference TRBV18 and TRBJ2-6, the complete variable domain is NAGVMQNPRHLVRRRGQEARLRCSPMKGHSHVYWYRQLPEEGLKFMVYLQKENIIDESGMPKERFSAEFPKEGPSILRIQQVVRGDSAAYFCASSPLGPGQVISGANVLTFGAGSRLTVL.

The chain is built from TRBV28 and TRBJ2-6; D remains unclear. CDR3 size: 17 residues. Germline CDR1 is MDHEN and CDR2 is SYDVKM. V lost 7 bases, J lost 3 bases, and 19 bases lay in between. The CDR3, as DNA: TGTGCCAGCACCCCTACGGGCAGACCTCTTGGGGCCAACGTCCTGACTTTC. Amino acid sequence: CASTPTGRPLGANVLTF. Supplemented by reference TRBV28 and TRBJ2-6, the full variable domain reads DVKVTQSSRYLVKRTGEKVFLECVQDMDHENMFWYRQDPGLGLRLIYFSYDVKMKEKGDIPEGYSVSREKKERFSLILESASTNQTSMYLCASTPTGRPLGANVLTFGAGSRLTVL.

The gene calls are TRBV9 and TRBJ2-1, with D unresolved. Germline V gives CDR1 SGDLS, CDR2 YYNGEE. V lost 7 bases to trimming and J lost 1 base, with 18 bases between them. The CDR3 contains 16 residues. The CDR3, as DNA: TGTGCCAGCGGGTCCCCTATAACGGAATCCTACAATGAGCAGTTCTTC. Residues: CASGSPITESYNEQFF. The full variable domain, in which reference TRBV9 and TRBJ2-1 provide the parts outside the CDR3, is DSGVTQTPKHLITATGQRVTLRCSPRSGDLSVYWYQQSLDQGLQFLIQYYNGEERAKGNILERFSAQQFPDLHSELNLSSLELGDSALYFCASGSPITESYNEQFFGPGTRLTVL.

The chain combines TRBV9 with TRBJ2-3, with 10 bases identical to TRBD1. Losses at the gene ends were 0 bases for V and 1 base for J; bases not matched to a gene: 8. This CDR3 spans 18 amino acids. CDR1 and CDR2 (germline): SGDLS, YYNGEE. CDR3 coding DNA: TGTGCCAGCAGCGTAGGTTGGAGACAGGGGGCCGGCACAGATACGCAGTATTTT. Translation gives CASSVGWRQGAGTDTQYF.

The chain is built from TRBV5-1 and TRBJ2-3, with D possibly being TRBD1 (6 bases). The CDR3 covers 14 residues. V dropped 0 bases and J dropped 5 bases, with 10 bases sitting between them. Germline CDR1 reads SGHRS; CDR2 reads YFSETQ. The CDR3 sequence: CASSLDRERDTQYF. CDR3 DNA sequence: TGCGCCAGCAGCTTGGACAGGGAACGAGATACGCAGTATTTT.

The chain carries TRBV4-1 and TRBJ2-7; 7 nucleotides match TRBD2. Germline lookup yields CDR1 MGHRA and CDR2 YSYEKL. V lost 1 base and J lost 5; bases outside the gene matches: 5. There are 14 residues in the CDR3. The CDR3 here is CASSQALGGDEQYF. The CDR3 nucleotides read TGCGCCAGCAGCCAAGCTTTGGGAGGGGACGAGCAGTACTTC.

The sample holds a few counts of this clone. The chain combines TRBV15 with TRBJ2-1, with no clear D. Trimming removed 2 bases at V and 4 bases at J, with 12 bases between. The CDR3 totals 15 residues. The germline V gene has CDR1 LNHNV and CDR2 YYDKDF (reference sequence). CDR3 nucleotide sequence: TGTGCCACCAGCAGATCTTCTACGACTTACAATGAGCAGTTCTTC. It specifies CATSRSSTTYNEQFF.

The chain carries TRBV29-1 and TRBJ1-2, with a possible D match to TRBD1 (5 bases). CDR1 SQVTM and CDR2 ANQGSEA come from the germline V gene. V lost 3 bases and J lost 6, with 11 bases in between. The CDR3 totals 12 residues. The CDR3 DNA sequence: TGCAGCGTTGAGGGGGTGAGAGATGGCTACACCTTC. This translates into CSVEGVRDGYTF. The variable domain in full, completed from reference TRBV29-1 and TRBJ1-2, reads SAVISQKPSRDICQRGTSLTIQCQVDSQVTMMFWYRQQPGQSLTLIATANQGSEATYESGFVIDKFPISRPNLTFSTLTVSNMSPEDSSIYLCSVEGVRDGYTFGSGTRLTVV.

This chain links TRBV6-5 with TRBJ1-5; D is unresolved. The V gene lost 6 bases and the J gene lost 7 bases, with 19 bases spanning the gap. The CDR3 spans 15 residues. Germline V gene lookup returns CDR1 MNHEY and CDR2 SVGAGI. The CDR3 nucleotides are TGTGCCAGCAGCTTCGGGGTGGGTGAGGAACAGCCCCAGCATTTT. Translation gives CASSFGVGEEQPQHF.

The genes are TRBV19 and TRBJ2-7; 7 bases match TRBD1. The junction had 8 bases not matched to a gene; V was cut back by 3 bases and J by 0 bases. Looked up from germline, CDR1 is LNHDA and CDR2 is SQIVND (reference sequence). The CDR3 consists of 16 residues. This chain's CDR3 is CASSIRDSKSSYEQYF. The CDR3 DNA is TGTGCCAGTAGTATTAGGGACAGCAAGAGCTCCTACGAGCAGTACTTC.

The chain links TRBV5-1 to TRBJ1-5, with D possibly TRBD1 on 5 matching bases. Trimming removed 7 bases from V and 1 base from J, with 12 bases in between. The length of the CDR3 is 14 residues. Germline CDR1 is SGHRS and CDR2 is YFSETQ. For the CDR3, the DNA is TGCGCCAGCGCCCCCGGGGACAGCAATCAGCCCCAGCATTTT. The encoded protein is CASAPGDSNQPQHF.

The table lists this clone with a few counts. The chain has TRBV28 and TRBJ2-1; TRBD2 might be the D (5 bases). Germline assignment: CDR1 MDHEN and CDR2 SYDVKM. The CDR3 extends over 12 amino acids. Trimming pared 5 bases from V and 8 bases from J, leaving 10 bases between. The CDR3 nucleotides read TGTGCCAGCAGTCGGGATCTCTATGAGCAGTTCTTC. Protein: CASSRDLYEQFF.

CDR3 bases: TGTGCCAGCAGCTATACAGGGGTGAACACTGAAGCTTTCTTT. Translation: CASSYTGVNTEAFF. The V gene is TRBV9, the J gene TRBJ1-1; 7 bases agree with TRBD1. CDR1 is SGDLS, CDR2 YYNGEE, per germline. The CDR3 is made up of 14 amino acids. Trimming took 4 bases from V and 0 from J; bases not matched to a gene: 3.

This clone was seen a few times. The rearrangement uses TRBV6-5 and TRBJ2-2; 12 bases align to TRBD1. CDR1 MNHEY and CDR2 SVGAGI come from the germline V gene. The CDR3 sequence is 15 residues long. The V segment lost 8 bases and the J segment 7 bases; nucleotides outside the gene matches: 8. This chain's CDR3 is CASWVGQGAIGELFF. As DNA, the CDR3 is TGTGCCAGCTGGGTGGGACAGGGGGCAATCGGGGAGCTGTTTTTT.

This chain joins TRBV6-1 and TRBJ2-7; 12 nucleotides agree with TRBD1. Trimming cost V 6 bases and J 5 bases; bases outside gene matches: 5. The CDR3 sequence is 14 residues long. The germline gives CDR1 MNHNS, CDR2 SASEGT. The CDR3 sequence is CASSSGTGGNEQYF. CDR3 DNA: TGTGCCAGCAGCTCCGGGACAGGGGGCAACGAGCAGTACTTC.

This chain connects TRBV28 to TRBJ2-4, with D unresolved. This CDR3 is 12 amino acids long. The V gene's germline CDR1 is MDHEN and CDR2 SYDVKM. V was clipped by 3 bases and J by 8 bases, with 8 bases between them. The CDR3 DNA is TGTGCCAGCAGTTTTGGGTTCGACATTCAGTACTTC. This gives the protein CASSFGFDIQYF.

V usage is TRBV7-9 and J usage is TRBJ2-7; perhaps TRBD1 as D (5 bases). V was trimmed by 3 bases and J by 5 bases, leaving 17 bases between them. The germline gives CDR1 SEHNR, CDR2 FQNEAQ (reference sequence). This CDR3 is built from 15 residues. CDR3 sequence: CASSFSGGPGNEQYF. DNA of the CDR3: TGTGCCAGCAGCTTTTCAGGTGGCCCAGGGAACGAGCAGTACTTC.

This clone was detected a few times. The chain joins TRBV7-5 to TRBJ2-6. TRBV7-5 is a recognized pseudogene. The CDR3 loop spans 17 amino acids. In DNA, the CDR3 is TGTGTCAGAAGTACCGGGGGCGAAGCTGCTGGGGCCAACGTCCTGACTTTC. Residues: CVRSTGGEAAGANVLTF.